The 29 T cell receptor beta chains given below trace back to one sample, sequenced in a study of blood T cell repertoires in COVID-19 (dated by TCRdb to about 2020). Receptors were amplified or captured by the immunoSEQ multiplex PCR assay. In TCRdb, the immuneACCESS table is reduced to in-frame sequences with V and J assigned. These tables do not hold every clone; where another copy was compared, an unresolved V gene accounts for under half, and the others remain unexplained. This sample comprises 400,000 to 550,000 clones, 75% to 90% of them detected only once. 4% to 4.5% of the sample goes to the ten largest clones. The material sequenced was peripheral blood. The source of these receptors is a woman aged 25 to 39 with acute or convalescent COVID-19.

The count of this clone is one. The chain couples TRBV4-1 to TRBJ2-7; maybe TRBD1 (6 bases). V lost 1 base and J lost 2, with 15 bases in between. Germline V gene lookup returns CDR1 MGHRA and CDR2 YSYEKL. CDR3 size: 16 residues. CDR3 sequence: CASSQAAGDITYEQYF. CDR3 nucleotide sequence: TGCGCCAGCAGCCAAGCGGCAGGGGACATTACCTACGAGCAGTACTTC.

This chain connects TRBV6-6 to TRBJ2-1; TRBD1 matches at 8 bases. CDR1 MNHNY and CDR2 SVGAGI come from the germline V gene (reference sequence). There are 12 residues in the CDR3. V was clipped by 4 bases and J by 15 bases; unmatched bases: 8. The CDR3 loop reads CASSSGDRGWFF. CDR3 bases: TGTGCCAGCAGTTCCGGCGACAGGGGTTGGTTCTTC.

The rearrangement links TRBV21-1 to TRBJ2-1; the table's D call, TRBD2, was not checked against the DNA. TRBV21-1 is shown as a pseudogene. The CDR3 runs 16 residues. The DNA of the CDR3 is TGTGCCAGCAGCACTTCCTTGGGGGGGAGATACAATGAGCAGTTCTTC. It is translated as CASSTSLGGRYNEQFF.

The chain is built from TRBV25-1 and TRBJ2-3; the match to TRBD2 covers 8 bases. The CDR3 runs 16 residues. The germline V gene encodes CDR1 MGHDK and CDR2 SYGVNS. V lost 6 bases and J lost 4; bases outside the gene matches: 12. CDR3 protein: CASSPNRGGIADTQYF. The CDR3 DNA sequence: TGTGCCAGCAGCCCGAATCGGGGGGGCATAGCAGATACGCAGTATTTT. Full variable domain (rest looked up from reference TRBV25-1 and TRBJ2-3): EADIYQTPRYLVIGTGKKITLECSQTMGHDKMYWYQQDPGMELHLIHYSYGVNSTEKGDLSSESTVSRIRTEHFPLTLESARPSHTSQYLCASSPNRGGIADTQYFGPGTRLTVL.

The chain employs TRBV24-1 and TRBJ2-5; unclear D gene. This CDR3 region has 13 residues. CDR1 and CDR2 from the germline V gene are KGHDR and SFDVKD. V gave up 5 bases and J gave up 4 bases, with 10 bases separating them. Here the CDR3 DNA reads TGTGCCACCAGTGGGGCCTTGGGAGAGACCCAGTACTTC. Amino acid sequence: CATSGALGETQYF.

The CDR3 DNA reads as TGTGCCAGCAGTTTCTACAGGGCAATGAACACTGAAGCTTTCTTT. Translation gives CASSFYRAMNTEAFF. The rearrangement links TRBV27 to TRBJ1-1; perhaps TRBD1 as D (6 bases). The CDR3 runs to 15 residues. Looked up from germline, CDR1 is MNHEY and CDR2 is SMNVEV (reference sequence). The V and J ends lost 3 bases and 0 bases respectively, with 11 bases between them.

The V and J genes are TRBV24-1 and TRBJ2-5; 7 nucleotides align to TRBD1. The CDR3 runs to 15 residues. Germline CDR1 and CDR2: KGHDR and SFDVKD. The junction had 3 bases not matched to a gene; V was cut back by 0 bases and J by 3 bases. CDR3: CATSDLGQAEETQYF. The CDR3, as DNA: TGTGCCACCAGTGATTTGGGACAGGCGGAAGAGACCCAGTACTTC.

The chain carries TRBV5-6 and TRBJ2-7; 9 nucleotides align to TRBD1. CDR3 size: 15 residues. V was pared by 5 bases and J by 4 bases, with 10 bases of the junction left unmatched. Germline assignment: CDR1 SGHDT and CDR2 YYEEEE. CDR3 coding DNA: TGTGCCAGCAGTTTGCGGACAGGGGCGACATACGAGCAGTACTTC. Its protein product is CASSLRTGATYEQYF.

This chain connects TRBV19 to TRBJ2-5; TRBD1 aligns across 7 bases. The germline V gene encodes CDR1 LNHDA and CDR2 SQIVND (reference sequence). This CDR3 contains 15 residues. The V gene end was trimmed by 1 base and the J gene end by 5 bases; junction bases not matched to a gene: 7. CDR3 bases: TGTGCCAGTAGTATAGGAGGAACAGGGGAGGAGACCCAGTACTTC. The encoded protein is CASSIGGTGEETQYF.

The chain employs TRBV4-2 and TRBJ2-7; possible D gene TRBD2, 5 bases. The CDR3 has 16 residues. V lost 1 base and J 3 bases, leaving 16 bases between the germline ends. Germline V gene sequence: CDR1 LGHNA, CDR2 YNFKEQ. In nucleotides, the CDR3 is TGTGCCAGCAGCCAAGTTGGCGGAGGACTGGACTACGAGCAGTACTTC. This gives the protein CASSQVGGGLDYEQYF.

The chain uses TRBV27 and TRBJ1-2; 8 bases fit TRBD1. With 4 bases clipped from V and 4 bases from J, the junction kept 11 bases outside the gene matches. The CDR3 contains 16 residues. Germline V lookup: CDR1 MNHEY, CDR2 SMNVEV (reference sequence). Here the CDR3 reads CASSSAWDRTSYGYTF. In nucleotides, the CDR3 is TGTGCCAGCAGTTCAGCCTGGGACAGGACTTCCTATGGCTACACCTTC.

The chain has TRBV7-8 and TRBJ2-2; 8 nucleotides match TRBD1. With 3 bases clipped from V and 0 bases from J, the junction kept 9 bases outside the gene matches. The CDR3 is made up of 18 amino acids. Germline CDR1 is SGHVS and CDR2 is FQNEAQ. The CDR3 sequence: CASSFPRGLVSNTGELFF. The CDR3 DNA reads as TGTGCCAGCAGCTTTCCCAGGGGGCTAGTATCGAACACCGGGGAGCTGTTTTTT.

The V gene is TRBV7-2, the J gene TRBJ2-1, with D unclear. The CDR3 is made up of 13 amino acids. Germline V CDR1 and CDR2: SGHTA, FQGNSA. Trimming cost V 0 bases and J 5 bases, with 5 bases left between them. The CDR3 sequence is CASSLARNNEQFF. CDR3 nucleotides: TGTGCCAGCAGCTTAGCCCGTAACAATGAGCAGTTCTTC.

This sequence joins TRBV6-1 and TRBJ1-6; TRBD1 is a possible D gene (5 bases). V was trimmed by 1 base and J by 12 bases, leaving 19 bases between them. In germline, CDR1 is MNHNS, CDR2 SASEGT. The CDR3 is 16 residues long. CDR3 protein: CASSEGGRLQIGPLHF. The CDR3 region has the DNA TGTGCCAGCAGTGAAGGGGGCCGGCTCCAAATTGGACCCCTCCACTTT.

This chain connects TRBV5-1 to TRBJ1-6; TRBD1 matches at 7 bases. This CDR3 has 15 amino acids. V shed 3 bases, J shed 10 bases, and the junction held 10 bases outside the gene matches. Germline CDR1 and CDR2: SGHRS and YFSETQ. CDR3 in DNA: TGCGCCAGCAGCTACAAGGACAGGATGGGATCACCCCTCCACTTT. Protein: CASSYKDRMGSPLHF. The full variable domain, completed using reference TRBV5-1 and TRBJ1-6, is KAGVTQTPRYLIKTRGQQVTLSCSPISGHRSVSWYQQTPGQGLQFLFEYFSETQRNKGNFPGRFSGRQFSNSRSEMNVSTLELGDSALYLCASSYKDRMGSPLHFGNGTRLTVT.

The chain links TRBV19 to TRBJ2-4; 7 nucleotides line up with TRBD1. Germline CDR1 LNHDA, CDR2 SQIVND (reference sequence). The V and J ends lost 2 bases and 1 base, in that order; junction bases with no gene match: 5. The CDR3 covers 16 residues. Here the CDR3 reads CASSIRGLGAKNIQYF. The CDR3 DNA reads TGTGCCAGTAGTATAAGGGGGCTAGGGGCCAAAAACATTCAGTACTTC. Combining the CDR3 with reference TRBV19 and TRBJ2-4 gives the whole variable domain DGGITQSPKYLFRKEGQNVTLSCEQNLNHDAMYWYRQDPGQGLRLIYYSQIVNDFQKGDIAEGYSVSREKKESFPLTVTSAQKNPTAFYLCASSIRGLGAKNIQYFGAGTRLSVL.

CDR3 protein: CASGIPPGLADNEQFF. In nucleotides, the CDR3 is TGTGCTAGTGGAATTCCTCCGGGACTAGCGGACAATGAGCAGTTCTTC. This chain links TRBV12-5 with TRBJ2-1; 11 nucleotides agree with TRBD2. Germline CDR1 is LGHNT and CDR2 is FRNRAP. CDR3 length: 16 amino acids. V dropped 6 bases and J dropped 5; count of bases not matched to a gene: 9.

This clone appeared a few times. V gene TRBV5-5 combines with J gene TRBJ1-2, with 7 nucleotides matching TRBD1. The CDR3 is 13 amino acids. The germline CDR1 and CDR2 sequences are SGHKS and YYEKEE (reference sequence). V trimming: 0 bases; J trimming: 8 bases; junction bases outside the gene matches: 4. Written as DNA, the CDR3 is TGTGCCAGCAGCTTGGTAACAGGGGACGGCTACACCTTC. Its protein product is CASSLVTGDGYTF.

The gene calls are TRBV28 and TRBJ2-1, with a weak D call TRBD2 (5 bases). The CDR3 has 15 amino acids. With 7 bases removed from V and 2 bases from J, the gap between germline ends came to 15 bases. Germline values: CDR1 MDHEN, CDR2 SYDVKM. CDR3: CASTPPGGPYNEQFF. Here the CDR3 DNA reads TGTGCCAGCACCCCCCCCGGCGGGCCCTACAATGAGCAGTTCTTC.

The V and J genes are TRBV6-4 and TRBJ2-7, with 7 bases aligning to TRBD1. Germline V gene sequence: CDR1 MRHNA, CDR2 SNTAGT. This CDR3 comprises 17 residues. The ends lost 8 bases at V and 0 bases at J; junction bases unmatched: 16. Here the CDR3 reads CASGPLTDRVHSYEQYF. The CDR3 nucleotides are TGTGCCAGCGGGCCCCTCACCGACAGGGTCCACTCCTACGAGCAGTACTTC.

The V call is TRBV10-3, the J call TRBJ1-1; D possibly corresponds to TRBD1 (6 bases). This CDR3 has 15 amino acids. V gave up 3 bases and J gave up 3 bases, with 14 bases separating them. CDR1 and CDR2 (germline): ENHRY, SYGVKD. The chain's CDR3 is CAISDPPGGDTEAFF. The CDR3 DNA reads as TGTGCCATCAGTGACCCCCCGGGGGGCGACACTGAAGCTTTCTTT.

This clone was seen a few times. The rearrangement uses TRBV10-3 and TRBJ2-7, with D possibly TRBD1 on 5 matching bases. CDR3 size: 12 residues. V dropped 0 bases and J dropped 6 bases, with 6 bases sitting between them. In germline, CDR1 is ENHRY, CDR2 SYGVKD. Written as DNA, the CDR3 is TGTGCCATCAGTGAGTCAGGGGTCGAGCAGTACTTC. Encoded protein: CAISESGVEQYF.

CDR3 in amino acids: CASSNRGHTGELFF. The DNA of the CDR3 is TGTGCCAGCAGCAACAGGGGACACACCGGGGAGCTGTTTTTT. The chain employs TRBV4-2 and TRBJ2-2; 7 bases map to TRBD1. This CDR3 spans 14 amino acids. V dropped 5 bases and J dropped 3; count of bases not matched to a gene: 3. CDR1 and CDR2 (germline): LGHNA, YNFKEQ.

This chain uses TRBV7-3 with TRBJ1-1; no reliable D call. The V end was cut by 4 bases, the J end by 4 bases, with 10 bases between. This CDR3 contains 13 residues. Germline V CDR1 and CDR2: SGHTA, FQGTGA. CDR3 nucleotide sequence: TGTGCCAGCAGCTCCCACTATGGCACTGAAGCTTTCTTT. Its translation: CASSSHYGTEAFF.

The chain couples TRBV3-1 (or the pseudogene TRBV3-2) to TRBJ1-2, with D possibly being TRBD1 (6 bases). CDR1 is LGHDT, CDR2 YNNKEL, per germline (reference sequence). V lost 3 bases, J lost 5 bases, and 19 bases lay in between. The CDR3 is 16 residues long. CDR3 residues: CASSQQWGQMGYGYTF. The CDR3 DNA reads TGTGCCAGCAGCCAGCAGTGGGGACAAATGGGATATGGCTACACCTTC.

About this clone: The same CDR3 also results from other DNA sequences found in this sample. V gene TRBV3-1 (or the pseudogene TRBV3-2) combines with J gene TRBJ2-1; no clear D gene. V was trimmed by 4 bases and J by 6 bases, leaving 7 bases between them. This CDR3 contains 12 residues. Germline V CDR1 and CDR2: LGHDT, YNNKEL (reference sequence). The CDR3 DNA reads as TGTGCCAGCAGCCGGAGTGGCAATGAGCAGTTCTTC. Encoded protein: CASSRSGNEQFF.

V is TRBV12-3 or TRBV12-4 and J is TRBJ1-2; D not resolved. The CDR3 covers 11 residues. V lost 4 bases and J lost 4, with 4 bases in between. The DNA of the CDR3 is TGTGCCAGCAGTTCCTCCTATGGCTACACCTTC. This gives the protein CASSSSYGYTF.

The genes are TRBV2 and TRBJ1-2; TRBD1 is a possible D gene (5 bases). V lost 0 bases to trimming and J lost 4 bases, with 12 bases between them. The CDR3 totals 15 residues. Germline CDR1 is SNHLY and CDR2 is FYNNEI. The DNA for the CDR3 is TGTGCCAGCAGTGAAGCGCATGGGGGAGGCTATGGCTACACCTTC. Its protein product is CASSEAHGGGYGYTF.

This chain connects TRBV11-2 to TRBJ2-5, with 9 bases fitting TRBD1. The CDR3 is 16 residues long. In germline, CDR1 is SGHAT, CDR2 FQNNGV. V lost 2 bases to trimming and J lost 7 bases; unmatched junction nucleotides: 11. CDR3 coding DNA: TGTGCCAGCAGCTTAACTGGGACAGGGAATTGGGGGACCCAGTACTTC. Encoded protein: CASSLTGTGNWGTQYF.